The 6 T cell receptor beta chains given below trace back to one sample, sequenced in a study of CD4 T cell repertoires in COVID-19. CFSE-labeled cells were stimulated with autologous monocytes plus recombinant SARS-CoV-2 spike or nucleoprotein. For these receptors, no antigen is known. The method was immunoSEQ multiplex PCR; TCRdb's version includes in-frame clones alone and lacks a portion of them. The top ten hold 10% of the sample, which has fewer than 850 clones, 6% to 9.5% seen once. Sequenced material: circulating follicular helper CD4+ T cells, cultured in vitro, taken after recovery from COVID-19. These receptors all come from a human donor who had COVID-19.

The V and J genes are TRBV3-1 (or the pseudogene TRBV3-2) and TRBJ2-1; D ambiguous. Germline loops: CDR1 LGHDT, CDR2 YNNKEL (reference sequence). V shed 5 bases and J shed 5 bases, with 10 bases lying between them. The CDR3 is 13 residues long. The CDR3 sequence: CASSVHSDNEQFF. As DNA, the CDR3 is TGTGCCAGCAGCGTCCATTCCGACAATGAGCAGTTCTTC.

Concerning this clone itself: The DNA is omitted, as the CDR3 cannot be located on it reliably, and the CDR3 follows TCRdb's listing. This sequence joins TRBV6-4 and TRBJ2-2; the tabulated D call, TRBD1, remains unverified against the DNA. Per the germline V gene, CDR1 is MRHNA and CDR2 is SNTAGT. The CDR3 numbers 16 amino acids, ends counted. The chain's CDR3 is CASSEGTGEGPGSCFF.

This clone counts as large. This chain joins TRBV18 and TRBJ2-7, with D possibly being TRBD1 (6 bases). The germline CDR1 and CDR2 sequences are KGHSH and LQKENI. The CDR3 runs 15 residues. The V end lost 2 bases, the J end lost 6 bases, and 17 bases lay between the germline ends. This chain's CDR3 is CASSPSTGQTSEQYF. The CDR3 DNA reads as TGTGCCAGCTCACCATCGACGGGACAAACCAGCGAGCAGTACTTC.

This clone ranks as medium-sized (0.01 to 0.1%). The chain has TRBV19 and TRBJ2-3; tentatively, D is TRBD1 (6 bases). This CDR3 is 14 amino acids long. CDR1 and CDR2 (germline): LNHDA, SQIVND (reference sequence). The V and J ends lost 5 bases and 1 base respectively, with 10 bases between them. CDR3 sequence (DNA): TGTGCCAGTAGTCTCAACAGGGGCACAGATACGCAGTATTTT. Translation: CASSLNRGTDTQYF.

This clone is medium-sized in the sample. The V gene is TRBV18, the J gene TRBJ1-1; possible D gene TRBD1, 5 bases. Trimming took 6 bases from V and 1 from J, leaving 15 bases between them. CDR3 size: 15 residues. The germline V gene encodes CDR1 KGHSH and CDR2 LQKENI. DNA for the CDR3: TGTGCCAGCTCCCCTAATGGGGGATCGAACACTGAAGCTTTCTTT. Translated, it gives CASSPNGGSNTEAFF.

Relative to its sample, this clone is large (0.1 to 1%). The chain recombines TRBV6-6 with TRBJ1-2, with D tentatively TRBD1 (6 bases). This CDR3 contains 15 residues. Per germline, CDR1 MNHNY and CDR2 SVGAGI (reference sequence). V lost 4 bases to trimming and J lost 0 bases, with 12 bases between them. The CDR3 region has the DNA TGTGCCAGCAGTTCGCAGGGGCAATCTAACTATGGCTACACCTTC. Translating it yields CASSSQGQSNYGYTF.